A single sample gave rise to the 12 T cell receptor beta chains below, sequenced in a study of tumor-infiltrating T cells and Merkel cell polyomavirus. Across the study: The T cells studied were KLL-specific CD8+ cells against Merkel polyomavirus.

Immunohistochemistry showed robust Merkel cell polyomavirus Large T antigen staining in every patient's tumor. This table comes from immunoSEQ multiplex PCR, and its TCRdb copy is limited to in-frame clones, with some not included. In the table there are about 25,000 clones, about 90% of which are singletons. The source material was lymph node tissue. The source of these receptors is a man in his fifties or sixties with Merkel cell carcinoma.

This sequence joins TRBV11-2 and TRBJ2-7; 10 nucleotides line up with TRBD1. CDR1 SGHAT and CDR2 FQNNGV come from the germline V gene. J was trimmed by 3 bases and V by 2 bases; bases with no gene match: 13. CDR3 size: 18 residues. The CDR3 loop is CASSLPRDRGFENYEQYF. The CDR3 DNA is TGTGCCAGCAGCTTACCAAGGGACAGGGGATTTGAGAACTACGAGCAGTACTTC.

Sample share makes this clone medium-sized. CDR3 sequence (DNA): TGTGCCAGCAGGCTGACTAGCGGGCCAGAGACCCAGTACTTC. Protein: CASRLTSGPETQYF. The chain carries TRBV6-5 and TRBJ2-5; 10 bases map to TRBD2. Per germline, CDR1 MNHEY and CDR2 SVGAGI. Germline trimming cut 6 bases from V and 4 bases from J; bases unmatched to any gene: 5. This CDR3 has 14 residues.

CDR3 DNA: TGTGCCAGCAGCTTACGTGCAGGGGACGTAGCCAAAAACATTCAGTACTTC. Protein sequence: CASSLRAGDVAKNIQYF. This rearrangement joins TRBV5-4 to TRBJ2-4, with D perhaps matching TRBD1 (6 bases). The germline V gene encodes CDR1 SGHNT and CDR2 YYREEE (reference sequence). Between the trimmed V and J ends, which lost 2 bases and 0 bases, there was a span of 15 bases. The CDR3 is made up of 17 amino acids.

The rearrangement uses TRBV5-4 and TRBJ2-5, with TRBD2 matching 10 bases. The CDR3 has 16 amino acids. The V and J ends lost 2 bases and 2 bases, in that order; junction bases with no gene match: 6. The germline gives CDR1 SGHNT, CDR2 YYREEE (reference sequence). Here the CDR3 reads CASSLAGGRKQETQYF. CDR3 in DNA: TGTGCCAGCAGCTTAGCGGGAGGGCGGAAACAAGAGACCCAGTACTTC.

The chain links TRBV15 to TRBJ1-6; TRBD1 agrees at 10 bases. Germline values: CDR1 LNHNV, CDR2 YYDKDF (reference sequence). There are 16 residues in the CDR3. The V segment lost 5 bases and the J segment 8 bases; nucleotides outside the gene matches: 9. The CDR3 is CATSGIPGQGHSPLHF. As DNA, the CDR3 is TGTGCCACCAGCGGAATCCCGGGACAGGGGCATTCACCCCTCCACTTT.

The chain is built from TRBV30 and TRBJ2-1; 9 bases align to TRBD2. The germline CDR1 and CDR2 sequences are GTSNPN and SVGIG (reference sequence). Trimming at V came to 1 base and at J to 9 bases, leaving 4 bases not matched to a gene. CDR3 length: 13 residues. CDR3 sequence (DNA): TGTGCCTGGAGTGGGACTAGCGAGACTGAGCAGTTCTTC. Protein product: CAWSGTSETEQFF.

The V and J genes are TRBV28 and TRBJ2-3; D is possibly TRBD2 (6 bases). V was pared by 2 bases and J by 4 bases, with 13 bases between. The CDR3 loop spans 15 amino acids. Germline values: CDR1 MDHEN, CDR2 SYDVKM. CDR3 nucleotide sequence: TGTGCCAGCAGTTTACCCCAGACTAGAGCAGATACGCAGTATTTT. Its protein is CASSLPQTRADTQYF. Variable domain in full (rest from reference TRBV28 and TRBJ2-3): DVKVTQSSRYLVKRTGEKVFLECVQDMDHENMFWYRQDPGLGLRLIYFSYDVKMKEKGDIPEGYSVSREKKERFSLILESASTNQTSMYLCASSLPQTRADTQYFGPGTRLTVL.

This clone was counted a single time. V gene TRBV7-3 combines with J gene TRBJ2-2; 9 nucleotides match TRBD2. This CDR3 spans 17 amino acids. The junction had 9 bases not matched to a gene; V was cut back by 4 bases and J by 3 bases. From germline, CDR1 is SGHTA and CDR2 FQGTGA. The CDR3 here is CASSSNTPSGDTGELFF. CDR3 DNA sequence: TGTGCCAGCAGCTCCAATACGCCTAGCGGGGACACCGGGGAGCTGTTTTTT. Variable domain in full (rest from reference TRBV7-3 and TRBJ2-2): GAGVSQTPSNKVTEKGKYVELRCDPISGHTALYWYRQSLGQGPEFLIYFQGTGAADDSGLPNDRFFAVRPEGSVSTLKIQRTERGDSAVYLCASSSNTPSGDTGELFFGEGSRLTVL.

DNA of the CDR3: TGTGCCAGCAGCTTCCCCGGACATCTTCAAGAGACCCAGTACTTC. It yields the protein CASSFPGHLQETQYF. The chain couples TRBV7-9 to TRBJ2-5; tentative D call: TRBD1 (5 bases). Germline V gene data show CDR1 as SEHNR and CDR2 as FQNEAQ (reference sequence). The length of the CDR3 is 15 residues. V was clipped by 3 bases and J by 2 bases, with 13 bases between them.

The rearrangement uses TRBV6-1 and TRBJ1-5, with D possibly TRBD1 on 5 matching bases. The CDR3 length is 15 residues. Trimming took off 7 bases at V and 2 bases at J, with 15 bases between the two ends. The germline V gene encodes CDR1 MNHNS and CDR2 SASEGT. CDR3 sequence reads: CASTLDNAGNQPQHF. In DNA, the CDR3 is TGTGCCAGCACCTTGGACAACGCTGGCAATCAGCCCCAGCATTTT.

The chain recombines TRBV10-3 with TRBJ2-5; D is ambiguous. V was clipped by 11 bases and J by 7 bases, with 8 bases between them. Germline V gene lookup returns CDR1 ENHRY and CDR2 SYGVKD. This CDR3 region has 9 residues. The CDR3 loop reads CAPNGTQYF. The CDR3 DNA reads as TGTGCCCCTAACGGGACCCAGTACTTC.

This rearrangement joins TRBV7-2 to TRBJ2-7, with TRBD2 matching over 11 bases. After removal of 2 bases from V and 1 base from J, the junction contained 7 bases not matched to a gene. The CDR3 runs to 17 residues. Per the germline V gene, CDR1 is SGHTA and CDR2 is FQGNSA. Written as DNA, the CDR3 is TGTGCCAGCAGCTTACATCCCGGGACTAGCGGATCCTACGAGCAGTACTTC. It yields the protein CASSLHPGTSGSYEQYF.